The T cell receptor beta chain under discussion was sequenced for a study of beta chain features in type 1 diabetes. Study-wide results and caveats: Insertions at VDJ junctions were less frequent in type 1 diabetes patients. These patients also deleted more nucleotides at the same junctions. Moderately but significantly shorter TCRB CDR3s were found in Type 1 diabetes patients in all four CD4+ subsets.

This clone was seen a few times. Its antigen is not identified. cDNA synthesis used the whole RNA isolate, giving expressed TCRB sequences. Assay used: immunoSEQ multiplex PCR; TCRdb lists only in-frame clones, some missing. The sample lists 200,000 to 250,000 clones, 16% occurring once. The CDR3 runs to 11 residues. Germline lookup yields CDR1 GTSNPN and CDR2 SVGIG (reference sequence). Deletions cut 2 bases from V and 4 bases from J, with 5 bases between. The authors took one heparinised blood draw, averaging approximately 0.12 L, from each donor. Using CD45RO/CCR7/CD25/CD127/CD95/CD27, CD4+ naive, central memory, regulatory and stem cell-like memory cells were sorted.

The TCR was taken from a man aged 30-40 years with type 1 diabetes. This chain links TRBV30 with TRBJ2-5; unclear D gene. The sample was naive CD4+ T cells from blood. The CDR3 bases are TGTGCCTGGAGTAAGGGAGAGACCCAGTACTTC. Amino acids: CAWSKGETQYF.